The 32 T cell receptor beta chains below come from one sample, sequenced in a study of cytomegalovirus exposure and HLA in healthy donors. The PCR employed 60 Vbeta primers together with 13 Jbeta primers. This table comes from immunoSEQ multiplex PCR, and its TCRdb copy is limited to in-frame clones, with some not included. In the table there are about 130,000 clones, around 83% of which are singletons. Specimen: PBMCs. The origin of the receptors is a woman aged 18-29 years in good health and CMV-seropositive.

The count of this clone is one. J is TRBJ1-5 and V is TRBV5-8; TRBD1 is a possible D gene (6 bases). Trimming pared 4 bases from V and 4 bases from J, leaving 9 bases between. Germline values: CDR1 SGHTS, CDR2 YDEGEE. The CDR3 spans 13 residues. For the CDR3, the DNA is TGTGCCAGCAGCAGAACAGGGAATCAGCCCCAGCATTTT. Amino acid sequence: CASSRTGNQPQHF.

The chain carries TRBV4-1 and TRBJ2-1, with D possibly matching TRBD1 (5 bases). The CDR3 spans 15 residues. Germline loops: CDR1 MGHRA, CDR2 YSYEKL. Trimming removed 1 base at V and 6 bases at J, with 13 bases between. The DNA of the CDR3 is TGCGCCAGCAGCCAAGGCCAGGGTTTAGGCAATGAGCAGTTCTTC. Protein product: CASSQGQGLGNEQFF.

Turning to this clone: At one boundary the junction diverges from the germline segment, which might be a read error. The chain has TRBV4-1 and TRBJ1-2; maybe TRBD1 (5 bases). The CDR3 is made up of 19 amino acids. Germline V lookup: CDR1 MGHRA, CDR2 YSYEKL. The CDR3 DNA sequence: TGCACCAGCAGCCACGGATTGGGCAGGGCGGCGAGTGGTAACTATGGCTACACCTTC. As protein: CTSSHGLGRAASGNYGYTF.

This chain joins TRBV7-9 and TRBJ2-5; the match to TRBD2 covers 15 bases. Germline lookup yields CDR1 SEHNR and CDR2 FQNEAQ (reference sequence). The J segment lost 5 bases and the V segment lost 5 bases, leaving 15 bases of the junction unmatched. CDR3 length: 19 amino acids. This CDR3 is CASSDNGLAGGLIGETQYF. The CDR3 nucleotides read TGTGCCAGCAGCGACAATGGACTAGCGGGGGGGCTTATTGGGGAGACCCAGTACTTC.

The genes are TRBV7-6 and TRBJ2-7, with D tentatively TRBD2 (5 bases). This CDR3 spans 16 amino acids. Per germline, CDR1 SGHVS and CDR2 FNYEAQ. V lost 5 bases to trimming and J lost 0 bases, with 17 bases between them. CDR3 coding DNA: TGTGCCAGCAGCCCATCCGGGAATCCAAGCTCCTACGAGCAGTACTTC. It is translated as CASSPSGNPSSYEQYF.

The V gene is TRBV7-2, the J gene TRBJ2-3, with unresolved D. CDR1 is SGHTA and CDR2 is FQGNSA in the germline V gene. CDR3 size: 13 residues. V dropped 3 bases and J dropped 0 bases, with 4 bases sitting between them. The CDR3 loop is CASSFPSTDTQYF. The DNA of the CDR3 is TGTGCCAGCAGCTTCCCAAGCACAGATACGCAGTATTTT.

J is TRBJ2-1 and V is TRBV12-5; 9 nucleotides align to TRBD1. Trimming removed 5 bases from V and 4 bases from J; junction bases left unmatched: 3. There are 14 residues in the CDR3. The germline CDR1 and CDR2 sequences are LGHNT and FRNRAP. The CDR3 nucleotides are TGTGCTAGTGGTAGGACAGGGGAATACAATGAGCAGTTCTTC. Its protein product is CASGRTGEYNEQFF.

The chain combines TRBV27 with TRBJ2-7; TRBD1 matches 9 bases. Germline V gives CDR1 MNHEY, CDR2 SMNVEV (reference sequence). The CDR3 runs 17 residues. Trimming at V came to 0 bases and at J to 0 bases, leaving 6 bases not matched to a gene. The CDR3, as DNA: TGTGCCAGCAGTTTATCCGTTGGGACAGGGAGCTCCTACGAGCAGTACTTC. Its translation: CASSLSVGTGSSYEQYF.

The chain is built from TRBV11-2 and TRBJ2-2; TRBD2 is a possible D gene (6 bases). This CDR3 has 16 amino acids. Germline V gene data show CDR1 as SGHAT and CDR2 as FQNNGV. The V end was cut by 1 base, the J end by 1 base, with 10 bases between. The CDR3 sequence is CASSLGGTLNTGELFF. In DNA, the CDR3 is TGTGCCAGCAGCTTAGGCGGGACGTTGAACACCGGGGAGCTGTTTTTT.

V usage is TRBV9 and J usage is TRBJ2-3, with D perhaps TRBD2 (6 bases). The CDR3 totals 13 residues. Trimming stripped 10 bases from V and 2 bases from J, with 14 bases between. Germline CDR1 is SGDLS and CDR2 is YYNGEE. The CDR3 DNA reads TGTGCCTCTGGTGCGCGGGACACAGATACGCAGTATTTT. This codes for CASGARDTDTQYF.

The chain combines TRBV5-1 with TRBJ1-1, with D perhaps TRBD1 (5 bases). V lost 4 bases to trimming and J lost 1 base, with 11 bases between them. The CDR3 has 14 amino acids. Germline loops: CDR1 SGHRS, CDR2 YFSETQ. In DNA form, the CDR3 reads TGCGCCAGCAGCCCCTGGGGGGAGAACACTGAAGCTTTCTTT. Encoded protein: CASSPWGENTEAFF.

V and J are TRBV27 and TRBJ2-1; TRBD1 might be the D (6 bases). Deletions cut 5 bases from V and 12 bases from J, with 23 bases between. Per the germline V gene, CDR1 is MNHEY and CDR2 is SMNVEV (reference sequence). The CDR3 contains 15 residues. The chain's CDR3 is CASSPWGTHQGGQFF. The CDR3, as DNA: TGTGCCAGCAGTCCCTGGGGGACACACCAGGGTGGGCAGTTCTTC.

The chain combines TRBV5-4 with TRBJ1-1; maybe TRBD1 (6 bases). V lost 4 bases and J lost 6, with 19 bases in between. From germline, CDR1 is SGHNT and CDR2 YYREEE (reference sequence). The CDR3 sequence is 15 residues long. CDR3 nucleotide sequence: TGTGCCAGCAGCGTGGGCGGACAGAGAGGGCCTGAAGCTTTCTTT. Amino acids: CASSVGGQRGPEAFF.

The chain uses TRBV5-4 and TRBJ2-1; D unresolved. Trimming pared 1 base from V and 0 bases from J, leaving 11 bases between. Germline values: CDR1 SGHNT, CDR2 YYREEE (reference sequence). This CDR3 spans 16 amino acids. In DNA, the CDR3 is TGTGCCAGCAGCTTGTTACAGTCGAGCTCCTACAATGAGCAGTTCTTC. It codes for CASSLLQSSSYNEQFF.

This clone was seen just once. This chain joins TRBV12-5 and TRBJ2-3, with TRBD2 identical over 9 bases. From germline, CDR1 is LGHNT and CDR2 FRNRAP. The CDR3 is 15 amino acids. Unmatched junction bases numbered 7, after V lost 7 bases and J lost 2 bases. The DNA of the CDR3 is TGTGCTAGTGTCACCGGGACTAGCAACACAGATACGCAGTATTTT. It translates to CASVTGTSNTDTQYF.

The chain is built from TRBV6-7 and TRBJ2-5, with 7 bases fitting TRBD1. TRBV6-7 is known as an ORF, though its function is uncertain. This CDR3 region has 17 residues. J gave up 5 bases and V 0 bases, and 12 bases lay outside the gene matches. CDR3 sequence: CASSYSRSERGRETQYF. The CDR3 coding sequence is TGTGCCAGCAGTTACTCGAGGAGTGAGAGGGGGCGGGAGACCCAGTACTTC.

This sequence joins TRBV7-6 and TRBJ1-1; 7 bases map to TRBD1. With V trimmed by 5 bases and J by 3 bases, 9 bases remained unmatched. This CDR3 contains 15 residues. Germline assignment: CDR1 SGHVS and CDR2 FNYEAQ. CDR3 in DNA: TGTGCCAGCAGCCCGAGGGGGACAGATTACACTGAAGCTTTCTTT. Translating it yields CASSPRGTDYTEAFF.

V and J are TRBV4-1 and TRBJ2-3; 11 bases line up with TRBD2. This CDR3 is 16 amino acids long. Germline V gives CDR1 MGHRA, CDR2 YSYEKL. V shed 2 bases and J 2 bases; nucleotides not matched to a gene: 3. The CDR3 reads CASSQLAGGLTDTQYF. The CDR3 bases are TGCGCCAGCAGCCAACTAGCGGGGGGCCTCACAGATACGCAGTATTTT.

The chain employs TRBV15 and TRBJ2-3; 7 bases match TRBD2. The V segment lost 0 bases and the J segment 5 bases; nucleotides outside the gene matches: 5. The CDR3 extends over 15 amino acids. Germline assignment: CDR1 LNHNV and CDR2 YYDKDF (reference sequence). The CDR3 region is CATSREWGEGDTQYF. CDR3 nucleotide sequence: TGTGCCACCAGCAGAGAATGGGGGGAGGGAGATACGCAGTATTTT. Full variable domain (missing parts from reference TRBV15 and TRBJ2-3): DAMVIQNPRYQVTQFGKPVTLSCSQTLNHNVMYWYQQKSSQAPKLLFHYYDKDFNNEADTPDNFQSRRPNTSFCFLDIRSPGLGDTAMYLCATSREWGEGDTQYFGPGTRLTVL.

The chain employs TRBV2 and TRBJ2-2; D is perhaps TRBD1 (5 bases). CDR3 length: 16 amino acids. The V end was cut by 7 bases, the J end by 8 bases, with 23 bases between. Per germline, CDR1 SNHLY and CDR2 FYNNEI. CDR3 coding DNA: TGTGCCAGCATCCCAGACAGAGGCCCCCGTGGGGGGGAGCTGTTTTTT. Translated, it gives CASIPDRGPRGGELFF.

The chain joins TRBV11-3 to TRBJ2-2, with D perhaps matching TRBD1 (6 bases). Germline CDR1 reads SGHNT; CDR2 reads YENEEA. With 4 bases removed from V and 4 bases from J, the gap between germline ends came to 13 bases. CDR3 length: 15 residues. The chain's CDR3 is CASSSDRRSTGELFF. CDR3 DNA sequence: TGTGCCAGCAGCTCTGACAGGAGATCCACCGGGGAGCTGTTTTTT.

Written as DNA, the CDR3 is TGTGCCAGCACGCCGGGACAGGGTAATCAGCCCCAGCATTTT. Residues: CASTPGQGNQPQHF. The chain is built from TRBV18 and TRBJ1-5; 9 bases agree with TRBD1. The CDR3 covers 14 residues. Germline lookup yields CDR1 KGHSH and CDR2 LQKENI. V trimming: 8 bases; J trimming: 4 bases; junction bases outside the gene matches: 6. The complete variable domain, with remaining parts taken from reference TRBV18 and TRBJ1-5, reads NAGVMQNPRHLVRRRGQEARLRCSPMKGHSHVYWYRQLPEEGLKFMVYLQKENIIDESGMPKERFSAEFPKEGPSILRIQQVVRGDSAAYFCASTPGQGNQPQHFGDGTRLSIL.

This clone has more than one count but fewer than ten. V and J are TRBV25-1 and TRBJ2-7; 7 positions agree with TRBD1. Germline V CDR1 and CDR2: MGHDK, SYGVNS. V shed 6 bases, J shed 0 bases, and the junction held 8 bases outside the gene matches. CDR3 length: 15 amino acids. CDR3 sequence: CASSVTGDFSYEQYF. CDR3 in DNA: TGTGCCAGCAGCGTTACAGGGGATTTCTCCTACGAGCAGTACTTC.

The rearrangement uses TRBV5-1 and TRBJ1-1, with TRBD1 as a possible D gene (5 bases). Germline CDR1 and CDR2: SGHRS and YFSETQ. CDR3 size: 14 residues. With 2 bases removed from V and 4 bases from J, the gap between germline ends came to 12 bases. The CDR3 reads CASSFSGTGTEAFF. In DNA form, the CDR3 reads TGCGCCAGCAGCTTTTCAGGGACTGGCACTGAAGCTTTCTTT. Drawing the rest from reference TRBV5-1 and TRBJ1-1, the complete variable domain is KAGVTQTPRYLIKTRGQQVTLSCSPISGHRSVSWYQQTPGQGLQFLFEYFSETQRNKGNFPGRFSGRQFSNSRSEMNVSTLELGDSALYLCASSFSGTGTEAFFGQGTRLTVV.

The CDR3 DNA sequence: TGTGCCAGCAGCTTTAGCGGGGGAGATACGCAGTATTTT. Protein sequence: CASSFSGGDTQYF. The chain is built from TRBV5-4 and TRBJ2-3, with TRBD2 matching over 9 bases. Germline trimming cut 2 bases from V and 5 bases from J; bases unmatched to any gene: 0. The CDR3 is made up of 13 amino acids. Germline CDR1 and CDR2: SGHNT and YYREEE (reference sequence).

This chain joins TRBV5-4 and TRBJ1-4; a weak D match, TRBD1 (6 bases). CDR3 length equals 13 residues. The ends were cut back, 5 bases at V and 5 bases at J, with 10 bases in the middle. Germline CDR1 reads SGHNT; CDR2 reads YYREEE (reference sequence). This chain's CDR3 is CASRVQGNEKLFF. In nucleotides, the CDR3 is TGTGCCAGCAGAGTACAGGGCAATGAAAAACTGTTTTTT.

The genes are TRBV13 and TRBJ2-1; 8 bases agree with TRBD2. The J segment lost 6 bases and the V segment lost 6 bases, leaving 10 bases of the junction unmatched. In germline, CDR1 is PRHDT, CDR2 FYEKMQ (reference sequence). This CDR3 is 15 amino acids long. This CDR3 is CASRPGGGGRNEQFF. In DNA, the CDR3 is TGTGCCAGCAGACCTGGCGGCGGGGGGCGCAATGAGCAGTTCTTC.

The chain has TRBV5-1 and TRBJ2-6; TRBD1 might be the D (6 bases). The ends were cut back, 0 bases at V and 4 bases at J, with 11 bases in the middle. CDR3 length: 16 residues. Germline CDR1 reads SGHRS; CDR2 reads YFSETQ. CDR3 region: CASSLGTDAGANVLTF. CDR3 DNA: TGCGCCAGCAGCTTGGGGACAGATGCCGGGGCCAACGTCCTGACTTTC.

This clone was picked up one time. The rearrangement joins TRBV27 to TRBJ1-6; no clear D gene. Germline V lookup: CDR1 MNHEY, CDR2 SMNVEV (reference sequence). The CDR3 totals 16 residues. Trimming stripped 3 bases from V and 6 bases from J, with 15 bases between. CDR3 DNA: TGTGCCAGCAGTTTCGAGATGAGGGTTGGTAATTCACCCCTCCACTTT. It specifies CASSFEMRVGNSPLHF.

This chain connects TRBV7-9 to TRBJ2-7, with 8 bases aligning to TRBD1. CDR3 length equals 12 residues. Per the germline V gene, CDR1 is SEHNR and CDR2 is FQNEAQ (reference sequence). The CDR3 spells CSGQGASYEQYF. In nucleotides, the CDR3 is TGTTCCGGGCAGGGGGCCTCCTACGAGCAGTACTTC.

The chain recombines TRBV5-6 with TRBJ2-2; maybe TRBD2 (5 bases). The CDR3 contains 15 residues. V dropped 3 bases and J dropped 7 bases, with 16 bases sitting between them. Germline loops: CDR1 SGHDT, CDR2 YYEEEE. In DNA form, the CDR3 reads TGTGCCAGCAGCTACATAGGAAGGGCGGGCGGGGAGCTGTTTTTT. Residues: CASSYIGRAGGELFF.

This clone was picked up one time. The chain combines TRBV5-1 with TRBJ2-2; maybe TRBD2 (5 bases). Germline assignment: CDR1 SGHRS and CDR2 YFSETQ. V was pared by 5 bases and J by 1 base, with 9 bases between. This CDR3 has 14 amino acids. In DNA form, the CDR3 reads TGCGCCAGCAGTGAGCGGTTGAACACCGGGGAGCTGTTTTTT. It is translated as CASSERLNTGELFF.